Following are 21 T cell receptor beta chains from one sample sequenced in a study of tissue T cells after allogeneic stem cell transplantation (dated by TCRdb to the early 2020s). This sample's time point label indicates: mouse harvest day 7 after allogeneic transplant. Each mouse graft, delivered by tail vein injection, combined 10^6 splenic CD5+ T cells with 10^7 T-cell-depleted bone marrow cells. Library method: the immunoSEQ multiplex PCR assay. Imported from immuneACCESS, the table was reduced by TCRdb to in-frame sequences with V and J called. These copies leave out some clones; in studies compared against another copy, an unresolved V gene accounts for under half, and the cause of the remainder is not known. This sample is represented by several thousand clones; more than 40% of them were singletons. Just over 2% of the sample is in the top ten clones. The source material was skin. These receptors originate from a female BALB/c mouse given C57BL/6 T cells with graft-versus-host disease after an allogeneic hematopoietic cell transplant.

On this clone: Germline and genes here are mouse. The read ends 1 residue early relative to the CDR3; the germline J gene fills the gap. The chain links TRBV13-1 to TRBJ1-4; TRBD1 matches at 8 bases. Germline V lookup: CDR1 NSHNY, CDR2 SYGAGN. V lost 0 bases, J lost 7 bases, and 5 bases stayed unmatched. The CDR3 consists of 15 residues. The sequenced part of the CDR3 DNA is TGTGCCAGCAGTGATGGACAGGGGAGGGGCGAAAGATTATTT. Translating it yields CASSDGQGRGERLF. The full CDR3 protein reads CASSDGQGRGERLFF.

Note on this clone: The germline and genes are mouse ones. The read finishes 1 residue shy of the CDR3 end, and the germline J gene is used to complete it. The chain has TRBV24 and TRBJ1-5; perhaps TRBD1 as D (5 bases). The germline CDR1 and CDR2 sequences are KGHTA and FRNEEI. With 3 bases removed from V and 2 bases from J, the gap between germline ends came to 11 bases. The CDR3 is 15 residues long. CDR3 protein: CASSLRGAYNQAPLF. The CDR3 bases that were read are TGTGCCAGCAGTCTCCGAGGGGCATACAACCAGGCTCCGCTT.

This clone is a singleton in its sample. The genes are named according to mouse. CDR3 region: CASSLDRGNSDYTF. Incomplete CDR3 DNA: TGTGCCAGCTCTCTCGACAGGGGAAACTCCGACTACACC. The V and J genes are TRBV12-2 and TRBJ1-2, with TRBD1 identical over 8 bases. The read ends 1 residue shy of where the CDR3 ends; the end is completed using the germline J gene. V lost 0 bases, J lost 1 base, and 0 bases stayed unmatched. This CDR3 has 14 residues. The germline V gene encodes CDR1 SGHLS and CDR2 HYDKME.

Regarding this clone: Mouse gene names and germline throughout. The sequenced fragment ends 1 residue before the CDR3 boundary, so the rest is inferred from the germline J gene. The chain carries TRBV26 and TRBJ2-4; TRBD1 matches at 7 bases. The trim removed 4 bases at V and 7 bases at J, leaving 5 bases unmatched. CDR1 and CDR2 from the germline V gene are KGHPV and FQNQEV (reference sequence). The CDR3 spans 13 residues. CDR3 sequence: CASSPETGHTLYF. CDR3 DNA, as far as it was read: TGTGCCAGCAGTCCGGAGACAGGGCACACCTTGTAC. The full variable domain, rest sourced from reference TRBV26 and TRBJ2-4, is NSKVIQTPRYLVKGQGQKAKMRCIPEKGHPVVFWYQQNKNNEFKFLINFQNQEVLQQIDMTEKRFSAECPSNSPCSLEIQSSEAGDSALYLCASSPETGHTLYFGAGTRLSVL.

This clone was seen only a few times. The listed genes are named as in mouse. The DNA ends 1 residue before the CDR3 does, and the rest of the CDR3 is filled in from the germline J gene. The sample carries other DNA sequences with the same CDR3. This chain links TRBV26 with TRBJ2-3; the D is unclear. The germline V gene encodes CDR1 KGHPV and CDR2 FQNQEV (reference sequence). The CDR3 sequence is 14 residues long. With 6 bases removed from V and 0 bases from J, the gap between germline ends came to 10 bases. The part of the CDR3 DNA that was read is TGTGCCAGCAGCCTGACATCTAGTGCAGAAACGCTGTAT. This sequence encodes CASSLTSSAETLY. The full CDR3 reads CASSLTSSAETLYF.

About this clone itself: Genes here carry mouse names. With the read ending 1 residue before the CDR3 end, the germline J gene is used to fill in that end. The rearrangement joins TRBV13-3 to TRBJ1-2; the D is unclear. This CDR3 is built from 14 residues. The ends were cut back, 3 bases at V and 0 bases at J, with 9 bases in the middle. Germline CDR1 reads NNHDY; CDR2 reads SYVADS. The sequenced CDR3 bases are TGTGCCAGCAGTGCGCCGGCCTCAAACTCCGACTACACC. As protein: CASSAPASNSDYT. In full, the CDR3 is CASSAPASNSDYTF.

Of note for this clone: The germline and genes are mouse ones. The read ends 1 residue before the CDR3 terminus; that terminus is restored from the germline J gene. The chain uses TRBV3 and TRBJ2-4, with TRBD2 identical over 11 bases. The germline gives CDR1 SNHLY, CDR2 FYNGKV (reference sequence). CDR3 length: 17 amino acids. The V and J ends lost 1 base and 6 bases, in that order; junction bases with no gene match: 9. This CDR3 reads CASSLGGTGGRKNTLYF. Partial CDR3 DNA: TGTGCCAGCAGCTTAGGTGGGACTGGGGGAAGGAAGAACACCTTGTAC.

About this clone itself: The genes and germline here are from mouse. The DNA ends 1 residue before the CDR3 does, and the rest of the CDR3 is filled in from the germline J gene. The chain uses TRBV26 and TRBJ1-4, with unresolved D. The CDR3 extends over 14 amino acids. Trimming left V 1 base short and J 2 bases short, with 5 bases between. Germline CDR1 KGHPV, CDR2 FQNQEV (reference sequence). The sequenced CDR3 bases are TGTGCCAGCAGTCTGTACGGGTCCAACGAAAGATTATTT. Amino acids: CASSLYGSNERLF. The full CDR3 is CASSLYGSNERLFF.

On this clone: Gene names are mouse gene names. The read falls 1 residue short of the CDR3 end, and the missing part is taken from the germline J gene. This chain uses TRBV13-2 with TRBJ2-7; 11 bases line up with TRBD1. This CDR3 contains 14 residues. From germline, CDR1 is NNHNN and CDR2 SYGAGS (reference sequence). The trim removed 3 bases at V and 7 bases at J, leaving 6 bases unmatched. The CDR3 DNA, read in part, is TGTGCCAGCGGTGGACCGGGACAGGGGGGGGAACAGTAC. It translates to CASGGPGQGGEQY. The whole CDR3 protein is CASGGPGQGGEQYF.

By sample fraction, this clone is medium-sized. Mouse germline and gene names are used. The read ends 1 residue before the CDR3 terminus; that terminus is restored from the germline J gene. The V call is TRBV23, the J call TRBJ1-4. There are 11 residues in the CDR3. The germline gives CDR1 KGHTA, CDR2 FQNQQP. CDR3 loop: CSSSRDERLFF. The covered CDR3 bases are TGCTCCAGCAGTCGGGACGAAAGATTATTT. Complete variable domain (other parts from reference TRBV23 and TRBJ1-4): DAAVTQKPRYLIKMKGQEAEMKCIPEKGHTAVFWYQQKQSKELKFLIYFQNQQPLDQIDMVKERFSAVCPSSSLCSLGIRTCEAEDSALYLCSSSRDERLFFGHGTKLSVL.

This clone was counted a few times. Germline and genes here are mouse. The sequenced fragment ends 1 residue before the CDR3 boundary, so the rest is inferred from the germline J gene. V usage is TRBV26 and J usage is TRBJ1-6, with TRBD1 matching over 9 bases. TRBJ1-6 is reported as an ORF; its role is uncertain. J lost 4 bases, V lost 4 bases, and 2 bases had no gene match. Germline CDR1 KGHPV, CDR2 FQNQEV (reference sequence). This CDR3 is built from 15 residues. The CDR3 DNA, read in part, is TGTGCCAGCAGTCCGGGACAGGGTTATAATTCGCCCCTCTAC. This codes for CASSPGQGYNSPLY. The whole CDR3 protein is CASSPGQGYNSPLYF.

This clone has just a few counts. The genes are named according to mouse. Sequencing ends 1 residue short of the CDR3 end; the germline J gene provides the rest. The chain joins TRBV17 to TRBJ2-7; D possibly corresponds to TRBD1 (6 bases). Trimming pared 5 bases from V and 4 bases from J, leaving 6 bases between. The CDR3 consists of 11 residues. Looked up from germline, CDR1 is MNHDT and CDR2 is YYDKIL. The CDR3 loop is CASSGQYEQYF. The covered CDR3 bases are TGTGCTAGCAGTGGACAGTATGAACAGTAC. The whole variable domain, remainder taken from reference TRBV17 and TRBJ2-7, is DTTVKQNPRYKLARVGKPVNLICSQTMNHDTMYWYQKKPNQAPKLLLFYYDKILNREADTFEKFQSSRPNNSFCSLYIGSAGLEYSAMYLCASSGQYEQYFGPGTRLTVL.

In this sample, this clone turned up a few times. Any gene name here is a mouse gene name. The read halts 1 residue ahead of the CDR3 end, with the missing end drawn from the germline J gene. V and J are TRBV15 and TRBJ1-3; D is undetermined. The V gene's germline CDR1 is SGHND and CDR2 FRSKSL. The CDR3 has 13 amino acids. The V and J ends lost 4 bases and 2 bases respectively, with 6 bases between them. Partial CDR3 DNA: TGTGCCAGCAGTTCGGGGACTGGAAATACGCTCTAT. Its translation: CASSSGTGNTLY. The entire CDR3 is CASSSGTGNTLYF.

On this clone itself: Gene names are mouse gene names. From the germline J gene comes the end of the CDR3, since the read stops 1 residue before it. This specimen includes other DNA sequences encoding the same CDR3. V usage is TRBV26 and J usage is TRBJ2-7; a possible D gene is TRBD1 (6 bases). Germline CDR1 reads KGHPV; CDR2 reads FQNQEV (reference sequence). The CDR3 is made up of 12 amino acids. V dropped 3 bases and J dropped 4 bases, with 7 bases sitting between them. The CDR3 DNA, read in part, is TGTGCCAGCAGTCTAGGACAGTATGAACAGTAC. It is translated as CASSLGQYEQY. The full CDR3 protein is CASSLGQYEQYF.

Concerning this clone: The gene names here belong to mouse. The CDR3 is cut off 1 residue early in the read; its end comes from the germline J gene. V and J are TRBV15 and TRBJ2-2; possibly TRBD2 for D (5 bases). V was shortened by 1 base and J by 2 bases, with 5 bases between the two germline ends. Germline V gives CDR1 SGHND, CDR2 FRSKSL. The CDR3 sequence is 14 residues long. The CDR3 sequence: CASSLDWNTGQLYF. The CDR3 bases that were read are TGTGCCAGCAGTTTAGACTGGAACACCGGGCAGCTCTAC.

With regard to this clone: Mouse names are used for the genes. The read halts 1 residue ahead of the CDR3 end, with the missing end drawn from the germline J gene. The V call is TRBV20, the J call TRBJ1-6; TRBD1 matches at 8 bases. TRBJ1-6 is marked as an open reading frame, function uncertain. The CDR3 covers 13 residues. Per germline, CDR1 GFQATS and CDR2 STVNSAI. The V segment lost 5 bases and the J segment 6 bases; nucleotides outside the gene matches: 3. The DNA read from the CDR3 is TGTGGTGCTTCGACAGGGGTTAATTCGCCCCTCTAC. It encodes CGASTGVNSPLY. The CDR3 reads in full as CGASTGVNSPLYF.

As regards this clone: The gene names here belong to mouse. CDR3 sequence reads: CASSLTGATNERLFF. The CDR3 bases that were read are TGTGCAAGCAGCCTCACAGGGGCGACCAACGAAAGATTATTT. The chain recombines TRBV16 with TRBJ1-4; 7 positions match TRBD1. The CDR3 goes on 1 residue after the read ends, and that part is filled in from the germline J gene. The germline V gene has CDR1 SGHSA and CDR2 FRNQAP. V lost 5 bases to trimming and J lost 3 bases; unmatched junction nucleotides: 6. The CDR3 loop spans 15 amino acids.

As for this clone: The gene names given are mouse names. The read terminates 1 residue ahead of where the CDR3 ends, so the germline J gene completes it. This rearrangement joins TRBV19 to TRBJ1-5; 10 bases map to TRBD1. CDR3 length: 15 residues. Germline trimming cut 6 bases from V and 3 bases from J; bases unmatched to any gene: 6. Germline V CDR1 and CDR2: FNHDT, SITEND (reference sequence). CDR3 DNA (partial): TGTGCCAGCACCCCCGGGACAGGGGTCAACCAGGCTCCGCTT. Residues: CASTPGTGVNQAPL. The entire CDR3 protein reads CASTPGTGVNQAPLF.

This clone occurred once. Gene and germline names: mouse. Read data end 1 residue before the CDR3 end; the end is taken from the germline J gene. The J gene is TRBJ1-1, the V gene TRBV19, with TRBD1 matching 12 bases. The CDR3 extends over 16 amino acids. V shed 4 bases, J shed 3 bases, and the junction held 7 bases outside the gene matches. Per germline, CDR1 FNHDT and CDR2 SITEND (reference sequence). The sequenced CDR3 bases are TGTGCCAGCAGTCGTCCCGGGACAGGGGGCGACACAGAAGTCTTC. This encodes CASSRPGTGGDTEVF. The whole CDR3 is CASSRPGTGGDTEVFF.

Notes on this clone: Mouse gene names apply. The read halts 1 residue ahead of the CDR3 end, with the missing end drawn from the germline J gene. The chain recombines TRBV13-2 with TRBJ1-4; possible D gene TRBD1, 6 bases. This CDR3 comprises 15 residues. V was shortened by 3 bases and J by 1 base, with 10 bases between the two germline ends. Looked up from germline, CDR1 is NNHNN and CDR2 is SYGAGS (reference sequence). The covered CDR3 bases are TGTGCCAGCGGTGCGGGACACCATTCCAACGAAAGATTATTT. It yields the protein CASGAGHHSNERLF. The CDR3 as a whole reads CASGAGHHSNERLFF.

For this clone: Gene names and germline refer to mouse. The read terminates 1 residue ahead of where the CDR3 ends, so the germline J gene completes it. The chain links TRBV26 to TRBJ2-7; D gene uncertain. The germline V gene has CDR1 KGHPV and CDR2 FQNQEV (reference sequence). The length of the CDR3 is 10 residues. V was clipped by 3 bases and J by 7 bases, with 4 bases between them. CDR3 sequence reads: CASSLREQYF. CDR3 bases read: TGTGCCAGCAGTCTCAGGGAACAGTAC.